These T cell receptor beta chains were read from a single sample in a study of Ad26.COV2.S vaccination and SARS-CoV-2 variants. The table came from immunoSEQ multiplex PCR; TCRdb's copy has only in-frame clones and leaves some out. The sample includes hundreds of thousands of clones, 80% to 90% of them seen just once. The sequencing here drew on peripheral blood, taken in a trial of Ad26.COV2.S vaccine versus placebo. The receptors come from a person between 18 and 59 years old who received the Ad26.COV2.S COVID-19 vaccine or a placebo. CDR3s include the opening cysteine and the closing phenylalanine or tryptophan. D genes are given only for firm matches. Some rows have no size entry. The others give once, few or many, or a class for an expanded clone.

clone_size	v_call	j_call	d_call	cdr3_nt	cdr3_aa
.	TRBV7-9	TRBJ2-7	.	TGTGCCAGCAGCCTTGACAGTGTGAATTACTACGAGCAGTACTTC	CASSLDSVNYYEQYF
.	TRBV20-1	TRBJ2-3	.	TGCAGTGCTAGTGGTCGGCAAACTAGCACAGATACGCAGTATTTT	CSASGRQTSTDTQYF
.	TRBV4-1	TRBJ2-5	.	TGCGCCAGCAGCCAAGAGTATGGAGGGCGGGAGACCCAGTACTTC	CASSQEYGGRETQYF
once	TRBV5-1	TRBJ2-7	.	TGCGCCAGCAGCGTGGACAGACCTCCCTACGAGCAGTACTTC	CASSVDRPPYEQYF
.	TRBV7-6	TRBJ1-6	.	TGTGCCAGCAGCTTAGAACAGGAGAATTCACCCCTCCACTTT	CASSLEQENSPLHF
.	TRBV4-3	TRBJ1-6	TRBD1	TGCGCCAGCAGCCAACCTAGAGACAGGGGCAATTCACCCCTCCACTTT	CASSQPRDRGNSPLHF
many	TRBV10-3	TRBJ1-2	.	TGTGCCATCAGTGACTTGGACTATGGCTACACCTTC	CAISDLDYGYTF
.	TRBV12-3/TRBV12-4	TRBJ1-5	.	TGTGCCAGCAGTTCCGGGGAGCCCCAGCATTTT	CASSSGEPQHF
.	TRBV9	TRBJ1-3	.	TGTGCCAGCAGCCCCCGCGGCGGAATCTCTGGAAACACCATATATTTT	CASSPRGGISGNTIYF
.	TRBV30	TRBJ2-4	TRBD2	TGTGCCTGGACTAGCGGGGGTTTAGCCAAAAACATTCAGTACTTC	CAWTSGGLAKNIQYF
.	TRBV7-2	TRBJ1-1	.	TGTGCCAGCAGCCTCATGAACACTGAAGCTTTCTTT	CASSLMNTEAFF
.	TRBV12-3/TRBV12-4	TRBJ1-3	.	TGTGCCAGCAGTTTAGGGAACACCATATATTTT	CASSLGNTIYF
.	TRBV6-6	TRBJ1-5	.	TGTGCCAGCAGTTACACGGGGGGAAGCAATCAGCCCCAGCATTTT	CASSYTGGSNQPQHF
.	TRBV11-3	TRBJ1-6	.	TGTGCCAGCAGCTTATTAGACAGCGGCTATAATTCACCCCTCCACTTT	CASSLLDSGYNSPLHF
few	TRBV6-4	TRBJ2-3	TRBD2	TGTGCCAGCAGTGAGCGGGGGAGCACAGATACGCAGTATTTT	CASSERGSTDTQYF
.	TRBV2	TRBJ1-4	.	TGTGCCAGCAGTAAGACGGATTTTAATGAAAAACTGTTTTTT	CASSKTDFNEKLFF
.	TRBV2	TRBJ1-1	.	TGTGCCAGCAGTGAAGACGGGGTTTTGAACACTGAAGCTTTCTTT	CASSEDGVLNTEAFF
.	TRBV4-3	TRBJ1-1	.	TGCGCCAGCAGCCAAGGAGGAGGGAACACTGAAGCTTTCTTT	CASSQGGGNTEAFF
.	TRBV12-3/TRBV12-4	TRBJ1-5	.	TGTGCCAGCGGGGGGCTCCCTAATCAGCCCCAGCATTTT	CASGGLPNQPQHF
once	TRBV6-1	TRBJ1-5	.	TGTGCCAGCAGTGATTCCGGGAATCAGCCCCAGCATTTT	CASSDSGNQPQHF
.	TRBV3-1/TRBV3-2	TRBJ1-6	.	TGTGCCAGCAGCCCGGGAAGGGTAGGTCCACCCCTCCACTTT	CASSPGRVGPPLHF
.	TRBV30	TRBJ2-7	.	TGTGCCTGGATAGGATCGGGTTCCTACGAGCAGTACTTC	CAWIGSGSYEQYF
.	TRBV10-3	TRBJ2-1	TRBD1	TGTGCCATCAGCGCTCAGAGGGGACAGGGGGCATTCTCCTACAATGAGCAGTTCTTC	CAISAQRGQGAFSYNEQFF
.	TRBV4-1	TRBJ2-1	TRBD2	TGCGCCAGCAGCCAAGATCCCGCGGGGGAGTCCTACAATGAGCAGTTCTTC	CASSQDPAGESYNEQFF
.	TRBV6-5	TRBJ1-2	.	TGTGCCAGCAGTCGGGATCCCAACTATGGCTACACCTTC	CASSRDPNYGYTF
.	TRBV14	TRBJ1-2	.	TGTGCCAGCAGCCAAGATCAGGGTAACTATGGCTACACCTTC	CASSQDQGNYGYTF
.	TRBV3-1/TRBV3-2	TRBJ1-5	.	TGTGCCAGCAGCCAAGGGATTACGGATTTCACCCAGCCCCAGCATTTT	CASSQGITDFTQPQHF
.	TRBV4-2	TRBJ2-7	.	TGTGCCAGCAGCCAAGGTTTAACACACCCCTACGAGCAGTACTTC	CASSQGLTHPYEQYF
.	TRBV18	TRBJ1-2	.	TGTGCCAGCTCACCACCCGGAGGGTTCTCTGGCTACACCTTC	CASSPPGGFSGYTF
once	TRBV5-1	TRBJ1-1	TRBD1	TGCGCCAGCAGCCATAGGGACAGGGTGAACACTGAAGCTTTCTTT	CASSHRDRVNTEAFF
.	TRBV10-3	TRBJ1-6	.	TGTGCCATCAGTCCTGGGGGGAGCTCCTATAATTCACCCCTCCACTTT	CAISPGGSSYNSPLHF
.	TRBV29-1	TRBJ2-7	.	TGCAGCGTTGAAGATCCTACGGGGGATCAATCCTACGAGCAGTACTTC	CSVEDPTGDQSYEQYF
.	TRBV5-1	TRBJ2-7	TRBD2	TGCGCCAGCTCTCAACTAGCGGGGGTCCCCCCTAGGGAGCAGTACTTC	CASSQLAGVPPREQYF
.	TRBV2	TRBJ2-5	TRBD1	TGTGCCAGCAGTGAACTAGGGGGCATGGGCTTTGGATCCCAGTACTTC	CASSELGGMGFGSQYF
.	TRBV24-1	TRBJ2-2	.	TGTGCCACCAGTGGGGGGTCGGCAACCGGGGAGCTGTTTTTT	CATSGGSATGELFF
.	TRBV4-2	TRBJ2-1	.	TGTGCCAGCAGCCAAGCAGGGGAGTCCTACAATGAGCAGTTCTTC	CASSQAGESYNEQFF
.	TRBV5-1	TRBJ2-6	.	TGCGCCAGCAGCTTGTACGGGCAGGAAGTTGGCTCTGGGGCCAACGTCCTGACTTTC	CASSLYGQEVGSGANVLTF
.	TRBV11-2	TRBJ2-1	.	TGTGCCAGCTCCCTAGGGGAGGCGAACAATGAGCAGTTCTTC	CASSLGEANNEQFF
.	TRBV27	TRBJ1-1	.	TGTGCCAGCAGTTTAGGGTATCCGGGACAAATGAACACTGAAGCTTTCTTT	CASSLGYPGQMNTEAFF
.	TRBV9	TRBJ2-2	TRBD2	TGTGCCAGCAGCCCCACCGGGACTAGCCGGACCGGGGAGCTGTTTTTT	CASSPTGTSRTGELFF
once	TRBV30	TRBJ2-5	TRBD2	TGTGCCTGGGCGCTCGGACTAGGCCCCCAAGAGACCCAGTACTTC	CAWALGLGPQETQYF
.	TRBV9	TRBJ2-1	.	TGTGCCAGCAGCGTGACTAGTCATACTTACAATGAGCAGTTCTTC	CASSVTSHTYNEQFF